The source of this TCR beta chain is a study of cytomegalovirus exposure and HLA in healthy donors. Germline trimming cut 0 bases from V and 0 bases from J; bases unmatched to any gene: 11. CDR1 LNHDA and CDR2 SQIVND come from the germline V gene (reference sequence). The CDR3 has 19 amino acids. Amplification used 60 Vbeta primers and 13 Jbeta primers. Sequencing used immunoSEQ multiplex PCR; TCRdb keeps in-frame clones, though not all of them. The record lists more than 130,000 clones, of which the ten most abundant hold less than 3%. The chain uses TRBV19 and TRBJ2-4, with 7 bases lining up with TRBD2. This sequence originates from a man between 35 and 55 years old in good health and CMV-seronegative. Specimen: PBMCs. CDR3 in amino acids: CASSIDLPGGRLAKNIQYF. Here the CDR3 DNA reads TGTGCCAGTAGTATAGATCTCCCCGGGGGGAGACTAGCCAAAAACATTCAGTACTTC.